The sequence of this TCR beta chain was determined in a study of T cell responses to AZD1222 COVID-19 vaccine. General study points: As reported, nearly half of all spike-specific TCRs target variant regions that are unmutated.

In its sample, this clone was seen once. As yet, its antigen is unknown. Timing groups of about 4 and about 12 weeks for second doses were pooled. The CDR3 is 16 amino acids. The V gene lost 0 bases and the J gene lost 8 bases, with 19 bases spanning the gap. Germline CDR1 reads SGHAT; CDR2 reads FQNNGV. The assay was immunoSEQ multiplex PCR, and TCRdb's table has in-frame clones only and misses some. Of about 160,000 clones listed, 88% are singletons. This sample comprised peripheral blood, obtained 28 days after the second AZD1222 dose. The chain recombines TRBV11-2 with TRBJ1-2, with D perhaps matching TRBD1 (6 bases). The TCR sequence derives from an adult who received the AZD1222 COVID-19 vaccine. DNA for the CDR3: TGTGCCAGCAGCTTAGATCGCGGACAGCCCTTAGTAGGCTACACCTTC. This gives the protein CASSLDRGQPLVGYTF.